This TCR beta chain was recorded in a study of siplizumab effects on memory and regulatory T cells. Germline V gene data show CDR1 as MNHNS and CDR2 as SASEGT. The CDR3 covers 11 residues. Trimming cost V 2 bases and J 13 bases; bases outside gene matches: 2. Measured with immunoSEQ multiplex PCR; TCRdb has only the in-frame clones, and not every one. The table records roughly 100,000 clones, roughly 93% of them present only once. The chain combines TRBV6-1 with TRBJ2-5; the match to TRBD1 covers 9 bases. Material: Tregs sorted from blood. This receptor was obtained from a human donor in good health. DNA of the CDR3: TGTGCCAGCAGTGAAACGGGACAGGGGTACTTC. It specifies CASSETGQGYF.